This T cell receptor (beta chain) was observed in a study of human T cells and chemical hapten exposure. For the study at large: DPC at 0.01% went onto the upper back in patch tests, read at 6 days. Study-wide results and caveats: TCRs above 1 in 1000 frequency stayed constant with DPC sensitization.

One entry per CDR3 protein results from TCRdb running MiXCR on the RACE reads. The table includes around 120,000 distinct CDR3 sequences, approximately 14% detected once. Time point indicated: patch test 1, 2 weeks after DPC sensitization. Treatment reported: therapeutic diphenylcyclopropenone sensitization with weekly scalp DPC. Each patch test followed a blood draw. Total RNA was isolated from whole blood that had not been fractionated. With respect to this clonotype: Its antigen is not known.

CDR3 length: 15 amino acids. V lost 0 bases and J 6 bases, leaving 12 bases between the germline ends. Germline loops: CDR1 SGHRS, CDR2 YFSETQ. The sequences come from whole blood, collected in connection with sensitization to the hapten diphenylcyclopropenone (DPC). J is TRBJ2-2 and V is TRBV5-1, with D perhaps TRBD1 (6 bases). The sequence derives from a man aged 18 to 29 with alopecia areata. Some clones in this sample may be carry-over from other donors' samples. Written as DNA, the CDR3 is TGCGCCAGCAGCTTGGTTACAGGGTCCGCCGGGGAGCTGTTTTTT. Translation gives CASSLVTGSAGELFF.